These 24 T cell receptor beta chains share one sample of origin, sequenced in a study of siplizumab effects on memory and regulatory T cells. This table comes from immunoSEQ multiplex PCR, and its TCRdb copy is limited to in-frame clones, with some not included. The table shows about 52,000 clones, with roughly 97% occurring only once. The specimen was naive CD4+ T cells sorted from blood. All receptors derive from a human donor in good health.

Details on this clone: Its ends do not fully match the called genes, so a read error is possible. This chain links TRBV6-1 with TRBJ1-6, with 8 bases fitting TRBD1. The CDR3 consists of 14 residues. Germline CDR1 MNHNS, CDR2 SASEGT. The CDR3 sequence: CASREGQGNSPLHF. Here the CDR3 DNA reads TGTGCCAGCAGAGAAGGACAGGGTAATTCACCCCTCCACTTT.

The chain has TRBV5-1 and TRBJ1-1, with 7 bases that match TRBD1. CDR1 and CDR2 from the germline V gene are SGHRS and YFSETQ. V shed 0 bases, J shed 1 base, and the junction held 3 bases outside the gene matches. The length of the CDR3 is 15 residues. CDR3 nucleotides: TGCGCCAGCAGCTTGGTTAGGGACAGGAACACTGAAGCTTTCTTT. This gives the protein CASSLVRDRNTEAFF.

Regarding this clone: At the DNA level, this CDR3 is encoded by other sequences in the same sample as well. The J gene is TRBJ1-2, the V gene TRBV4-3, with 7 bases that match TRBD1. Germline lookup yields CDR1 LGHNA and CDR2 YSLEER. This CDR3 is 14 amino acids long. Trimming at V came to 1 base and at J to 8 bases, leaving 7 bases not matched to a gene. CDR3 sequence reads: CASSQAGTVVGYTF. The CDR3 DNA reads TGCGCCAGCAGCCAAGCAGGGACAGTGGTCGGCTACACCTTC.

This sequence joins TRBV5-1 and TRBJ2-3; D possibly matches TRBD1 or TRBD2 (5 bases each). Germline V lookup: CDR1 SGHRS, CDR2 YFSETQ. The CDR3 spans 14 residues. Trimming removed 0 bases from V and 2 bases from J, with 7 bases in between. This CDR3 reads CASSLGGTTDTQYF. CDR3 coding DNA: TGCGCCAGCAGCTTGGGAGGGACCACAGATACGCAGTATTTT.

This sequence joins TRBV7-2 and TRBJ2-7; D gene uncertain. The germline V gene has CDR1 SGHTA and CDR2 FQGNSA. V dropped 2 bases and J dropped 1 base, with 3 bases sitting between them. This CDR3 has 12 amino acids. CDR3 residues: CASSLTSYEQYF. The CDR3 region has the DNA TGTGCCAGCAGCTTAACATCCTACGAGCAGTACTTC.

This rearrangement joins TRBV18 to TRBJ2-5; 15 bases are a match to TRBD2. The J call is uncertain, as TRBJ2-7 better fits the DNA end. CDR3 length: 15 residues. CDR1 KGHSH and CDR2 LQKENI come from the germline V gene. The CDR3: CASSPGLAGGDEQYF. CDR3 coding DNA: TGTGCCAGCTCACCAGGACTAGCGGGAGGGGACGAGCAGTACTTC.

CDR3 residues: CASSSSRERFF. CDR3 bases: TGTGCCAGCAGTTCTAGCCGGGAGAGGTTCTTC. The chain uses TRBV28 and TRBJ2-1; tentative D call: TRBD2 (6 bases). The CDR3 runs to 11 residues. Between the trimmed V and J ends, which lost 4 bases and 15 bases, there was a span of 13 bases. Germline CDR1 MDHEN, CDR2 SYDVKM. The entire variable domain, with the rest obtained from reference TRBV28 and TRBJ2-1, is as follows: DVKVTQSSRYLVKRTGEKVFLECVQDMDHENMFWYRQDPGLGLRLIYFSYDVKMKEKGDIPEGYSVSREKKERFSLILESASTNQTSMYLCASSSSRERFFGPGTRLTVL.

The rearrangement uses TRBV18 and TRBJ2-6; no definite D call. This CDR3 contains 16 residues. Trimming left V 0 bases short and J 2 bases short, with 8 bases between. Germline V CDR1 and CDR2: KGHSH, LQKENI. CDR3 sequence reads: CASSPPRGAGANVLTF. CDR3 DNA: TGTGCCAGCTCACCACCGCGCGGAGCTGGGGCCAACGTCCTGACTTTC.

The chain has TRBV7-2 and TRBJ1-1; 7 positions match TRBD1. The CDR3 runs 15 residues. Germline-derived CDR1 and CDR2 are SGHTA and FQGNSA. The V gene end was trimmed by 6 bases and the J gene end by 2 bases; junction bases not matched to a gene: 9. The CDR3 coding sequence is TGTGCCAGCAGTGTAGGGGGACAGAAAAACACTGAAGCTTTCTTT. It codes for CASSVGGQKNTEAFF.

The chain uses TRBV6-5 and TRBJ1-2; TRBD1 aligns across 11 bases. The CDR3 sequence is 14 residues long. After removal of 6 bases from V and 3 bases from J, the junction contained 3 bases not matched to a gene. The germline V gene encodes CDR1 MNHEY and CDR2 SVGAGI. As DNA, the CDR3 is TGTGCCAGCAGGAGGGACAGGGGGGACTATGGCTACACCTTC. It encodes CASRRDRGDYGYTF.

The chain recombines TRBV5-8 with TRBJ2-4, with 10 bases aligning to TRBD1. This CDR3 is built from 17 residues. Germline assignment: CDR1 SGHTS and CDR2 YDEGEE. V shed 8 bases and J 0 bases; nucleotides not matched to a gene: 11. CDR3 DNA: TGTGCCAGGGGACAGGGGACTGTCCGCTTAGCCAAAAACATTCAGTACTTC. The encoded protein is CARGQGTVRLAKNIQYF.

This chain uses TRBV4-1 with TRBJ2-4, with unresolved D. Trimming took 0 bases from V and 0 from J, leaving 12 bases between them. The CDR3 covers 17 residues. Germline CDR1 reads MGHRA; CDR2 reads YSYEKL. The CDR3 DNA follows: TGCGCCAGCAGCCAAGATTTGGTAGGGTTAGCCAAAAACATTCAGTACTTC. Protein sequence: CASSQDLVGLAKNIQYF.

This clone showed up just once. The genes are TRBV7-9 and TRBJ1-4; 9 bases align to TRBD1. CDR1 and CDR2 from the germline V gene are SEHNR and FQNEAQ (reference sequence). This CDR3 has 14 amino acids. The J segment lost 8 bases and the V segment lost 4 bases, leaving 5 bases of the junction unmatched. CDR3 loop: CASSSQGALEKLFF. CDR3 coding DNA: TGTGCCAGCAGCTCACAGGGGGCCTTGGAAAAACTGTTTTTT.

The V call is TRBV6-6, the J call TRBJ2-2; D is possibly TRBD2 (5 bases). The CDR3 extends over 15 amino acids. Trimming pared 6 bases from V and 4 bases from J, leaving 15 bases between. Germline CDR1 and CDR2: MNHNY and SVGAGI (reference sequence). CDR3 in DNA: TGTGCCAGCAGCGCCAACAGCGGATTCACCGGGGAGCTGTTTTTT. Amino acid sequence: CASSANSGFTGELFF.

This rearrangement joins TRBV11-3 to TRBJ2-7, with 7 bases fitting TRBD1. Germline values: CDR1 SGHNT, CDR2 YENEEA. With 6 bases clipped from V and 4 bases from J, the junction kept 3 bases outside the gene matches. The CDR3 runs 12 residues. CDR3 amino acids: CASRGDRYEQYF. The DNA for the CDR3 is TGTGCCAGCAGAGGGGACAGATACGAGCAGTACTTC.

V is TRBV5-3 and J is TRBJ1-5, with D unresolved. TRBV5-3 is reported as an ORF; its role is uncertain. The CDR3 covers 16 residues. Trimming cost V 0 bases and J 2 bases, with 12 bases left between them. The CDR3 DNA sequence: TGTGCCAGAAGCTTGGCTGAAGGTGGCGGCAATCAGCCCCAGCATTTT. Amino acids: CARSLAEGGGNQPQHF.

The chain carries TRBV5-1 and TRBJ2-2, with TRBD1 matching over 8 bases. The trim removed 9 bases at V and 4 bases at J, leaving 8 bases unmatched. The CDR3 covers 14 residues. CDR1 SGHRS and CDR2 YFSETQ come from the germline V gene. The DNA for the CDR3 is TGCGCCACCTCGGAACAGGGGGGCACCGGGGAGCTGTTTTTT. Its protein product is CATSEQGGTGELFF. Filled out from reference TRBV5-1 and TRBJ2-2, the complete variable domain reads KAGVTQTPRYLIKTRGQQVTLSCSPISGHRSVSWYQQTPGQGLQFLFEYFSETQRNKGNFPGRFSGRQFSNSRSEMNVSTLELGDSALYLCATSEQGGTGELFFGEGSRLTVL.

This rearrangement joins TRBV7-9 to TRBJ1-2; 9 positions match TRBD1. The CDR3 loop spans 15 amino acids. Germline V gene data show CDR1 as SEHNR and CDR2 as FQNEAQ (reference sequence). Trimming cost V 1 base and J 8 bases; bases outside gene matches: 8. The CDR3 nucleotides read TGTGCCAGCAGCTTAGTTGGACAGGGGACGGGCGGCTACACCTTC. Protein sequence: CASSLVGQGTGGYTF.

V gene TRBV14 combines with J gene TRBJ2-1; D may be TRBD2 (6 bases). The CDR3 runs to 17 residues. CDR1 and CDR2 (germline): SGHDN, FVKESK. V was clipped by 5 bases and J by 2 bases, with 19 bases between them. The CDR3 spells CASSLRLGPVAYNEQFF. The CDR3 DNA reads TGTGCCAGCAGCTTACGACTAGGACCGGTGGCCTACAATGAGCAGTTCTTC.

The V and J genes are TRBV19 and TRBJ2-3; no reliable D call. The CDR3 covers 15 residues. Germline lookup yields CDR1 LNHDA and CDR2 SQIVND (reference sequence). Deletions cut 6 bases from V and 4 bases from J, with 17 bases between. This CDR3 reads CASSPIVGESDTQYF. The CDR3 DNA reads TGTGCCAGTAGCCCTATAGTCGGTGAATCAGATACGCAGTATTTT.

This clone was seen once. The V and J genes are TRBV19 and TRBJ2-5, with 8 bases fitting TRBD1. After removal of 4 bases from V and 6 bases from J, the junction contained 10 bases not matched to a gene. Germline values: CDR1 LNHDA, CDR2 SQIVND (reference sequence). The CDR3 sequence is 15 residues long. CDR3 DNA: TGTGCCAGTAGTAATTCAGGGGGCGTTCGAAAGACCCAGTACTTC. Its protein product is CASSNSGGVRKTQYF.

Here the CDR3 reads CASSARLLETQYF. The CDR3, as DNA: TGTGCCAGCAGCGCCCGACTCCTCGAGACGCAGTATTTT. The chain employs TRBV7-8 and TRBJ2-3; unclear D gene. The V gene lost 5 bases and the J gene lost 9 bases, with 15 bases spanning the gap. The length of the CDR3 is 13 residues. Germline V CDR1 and CDR2: SGHVS, FQNEAQ.

V and J are TRBV7-9 and TRBJ1-1; unclear D gene. The CDR3 is made up of 14 amino acids. Germline values: CDR1 SEHNR, CDR2 FQNEAQ (reference sequence). Trimming pared 6 bases from V and 3 bases from J, leaving 14 bases between. Here the CDR3 DNA reads TGTGCCAGCAGTATTTCACCCCCGGACACTGAAGCTTTCTTT. Translated: CASSISPPDTEAFF.

The chain couples TRBV7-2 to TRBJ2-6; the D is unclear. CDR3 length equals 16 residues. V was cut by 0 bases and J by 1 base, with 7 bases left in between. Germline V gene data show CDR1 as SGHTA and CDR2 as FQGNSA. CDR3 DNA sequence: TGTGCCAGCAGCTTAGCGCTGGGGTCTGGGGCCAACGTCCTGACTTTC. Its protein is CASSLALGSGANVLTF.